This T cell receptor beta chain was captured by sequencing in a study of blood T cells in healthy people across ages. PCR was performed a second time for about 7 to 12 cycles using a sample-barcoded 5' primer and a J-beta primer mix. TCRdb analysed the 5' RACE reads with MiXCR anew, one entry per CDR3 protein. The sample holds just over 1 million distinct CDR3 sequences; 35% to 55% are singletons and the top ten take about 20%. Germline V gene data show CDR1 as MNHNS and CDR2 as SASEGT. The CDR3 loop spans 14 amino acids. V was clipped by 6 bases and J by 2 bases; unmatched bases: 5. Sequenced material: blood. The TCR sequence derives from a woman in her sixties in good health. This rearrangement joins TRBV6-1 to TRBJ2-5, with TRBD1 matching over 8 bases. In nucleotides, the CDR3 is TGTGCCAGCAGGGACGACAGGGGACAAGAGACCCAGTACTTC. This codes for CASRDDRGQETQYF.